The clone carrying this T cell receptor (beta chain) was recorded a few times. The time point was: blood at routine non-recurrence follow-up after resection. Researchers sequenced whole RNA taken from tumor, nontumor lung or frozen PBMC without sorting. Trimming cost V 3 bases and J 4 bases, with 7 bases left between them. The CDR3 extends over 14 amino acids. Germline assignment: CDR1 SNHLY and CDR2 FYNNEI. These data are taken from a study of spatial heterogeneity in lung cancer. TCRdb reprocessed the 5' RACE reads with MiXCR, giving one entry per CDR3 protein. The sample lists approximately 100,000 distinct CDR3 sequences; approximately 19% were seen once.

The material sequenced was PBMCs, taken at follow-up. This chain links TRBV2 with TRBJ1-6; D gene uncertain. This clonotype originated in a male donor with early-stage non-small cell lung cancer. In DNA form, the CDR3 reads TGTGCCAGCAGTGAGGAACAGTATAATTCACCCCTCCACTTT. This codes for CASSEEQYNSPLHF.